In its sample, the clone carrying this T cell receptor beta chain ranks as medium-sized. Germline-derived CDR1 and CDR2 are SNHLY and FYNNEI. The V end lost 6 bases, the J end lost 2 bases, and 14 bases lay between the germline ends. The length of the CDR3 is 15 residues. The data belong to a study of blood T cell repertoires in COVID-19. Study-wide background: T cells, B-cell-depleted T cells, or PBMCs provided the cDNA or gDNA that served as material.

Methods used by the authors: By means of reference gene primer amplification, nucleated cell counts were estimated. Clones were read by immunoSEQ multiplex PCR, and TCRdb kept only the in-frame ones, dropping some. That table is the source of V, J and clone size, and D and trimming were worked out from the DNA. The profile shows roughly 79,000 clones, approximately 90% of them singletons. This chain connects TRBV2 to TRBJ1-5, with a tentative D call TRBD1 (5 bases). The sequence was collected from a woman aged 45-59 years with acute or convalescent COVID-19. Specimen: peripheral blood. The CDR3 reads CASREGLGGNQPQHF. The CDR3, as DNA: TGTGCCAGCAGGGAGGGACTGGGCGGCAATCAGCCCCAGCATTTT.